These T cell receptor beta chains were read from a single sample in a study of blood T cell repertoires in COVID-19. The method was immunoSEQ multiplex PCR; TCRdb's version includes in-frame clones alone and lacks a portion of them. In the table there are some 450,000 clones, approximately 90% of which are singletons. What was sequenced was peripheral blood. All receptors come from a man between 18 and 35 years old with COVID-19, enrolled during active disease. The CDR3 runs from the conserved cysteine through the conserved F or W. A D gene is named only where the DNA matches it firmly. Not every row has a clone size; where given, it reads once, few, many or a size class.

J: TRBJ2-1; D: TRBD1; V: TRBV18; size: few; CDR3: CASSPGTGSYNEQFF; DNA: TGTGCCAGCTCACCCGGGACAGGGTCCTACAATGAGCAGTTCTTC
J: TRBJ2-1; D: NA; V: TRBV7-8; size: once; CDR3: CASSLAGGLGNEQFF; DNA: TGTGCCAGCAGCTTAGCGGGGGGGCTCGGCAATGAGCAGTTCTTC
J: TRBJ2-1; D: TRBD2; V: TRBV2; size: NA; CDR3: CARGAGLYYNEQFF; DNA: TGTGCCAGGGGAGCGGGACTATATTACAATGAGCAGTTCTTC
J: TRBJ1-6; D: NA; V: TRBV10-3; size: NA; CDR3: CAISEQNRVGNSPLHF; DNA: TGTGCCATCAGTGAACAGAACAGGGTGGGGAATTCACCCCTCCACTTT
J: TRBJ2-4; D: NA; V: TRBV5-6; size: NA; CDR3: CASGPWGPTHIQYF; DNA: TGTGCCAGCGGCCCGTGGGGGCCCACGCACATTCAGTACTTC
J: TRBJ1-1; D: NA; V: TRBV19; size: NA; CDR3: CASSGVQAPNTEAFF; DNA: TGTGCCAGTAGCGGAGTACAGGCGCCGAACACTGAAGCTTTCTTT
J: TRBJ2-3; D: TRBD2; V: TRBV10-2; size: NA; CDR3: CATLGGSGTDTQYF; DNA: TGCGCCACCTTAGGCGGGAGCGGCACAGATACGCAGTATTTT
J: TRBJ1-6; D: NA; V: TRBV14; size: NA; CDR3: CASSQEGPGSYNSPLHF; DNA: TGTGCCAGCAGCCAAGAGGGGCCGGGCTCCTATAATTCACCCCTCCACTTT
J: TRBJ2-2; D: NA; V: TRBV10-1; size: NA; CDR3: CASSGQLDTGELFF; DNA: TGCGCCAGCAGTGGACAGCTAGACACCGGGGAGCTGTTTTTT
J: TRBJ2-7; D: TRBD1; V: TRBV5-4; size: few; CDR3: CASSHPGQDTYEQYF; DNA: TGTGCCAGCAGTCATCCGGGACAGGATACCTACGAGCAGTACTTC
J: TRBJ2-7; D: TRBD2; V: TRBV7-9; size: few; CDR3: CASSLPIAGNYEQYF; DNA: TGTGCCAGCAGCTTACCAATAGCGGGAAACTACGAGCAGTACTTC
J: TRBJ2-2; D: NA; V: TRBV18; size: once; CDR3: CASSPIGVDWSAGELFF; DNA: TGTGCCAGCTCACCAATCGGGGTAGACTGGTCCGCCGGGGAGCTGTTTTTT
J: TRBJ2-6; D: TRBD1; V: TRBV2; size: NA; CDR3: CASRWVGTGKSSGANVLTF; DNA: TGTGCCAGCAGATGGGTTGGGACAGGGAAATCCTCTGGGGCCAACGTCCTGACTTTC
J: TRBJ2-1; D: TRBD2; V: TRBV11-3; size: NA; CDR3: CASSTRRASGINEQFF; DNA: TGTGCCAGCAGCACCCGTCGGGCTAGCGGGATAAATGAGCAGTTCTTC
J: TRBJ2-7; D: TRBD2; V: TRBV7-2; size: NA; CDR3: CASSPGLAGPYEQYF; DNA: TGTGCCAGCAGCCCTGGACTAGCGGGTCCCTACGAGCAGTACTTC
J: TRBJ2-1; D: NA; V: TRBV19; size: NA; CDR3: CASSGRGANNEQFF; DNA: TGTGCCAGTAGTGGCCGCGGAGCGAACAATGAGCAGTTCTTC
J: TRBJ2-7; D: TRBD2; V: TRBV20-1; size: NA; CDR3: CSASGRRLAGGSEQYF; DNA: TGCAGTGCTAGTGGGAGGAGACTAGCGGGGGGATCAGAGCAGTACTTC
J: TRBJ2-1; D: NA; V: TRBV6-6; size: NA; CDR3: CASSGSDWTSSYNEQFF; DNA: TGTGCCAGCAGTGGATCGGACTGGACGAGCTCCTACAATGAGCAGTTCTTC
J: TRBJ1-1; D: TRBD1; V: TRBV12-3/TRBV12-4; size: NA; CDR3: CASSLYRGATFF; DNA: TGTGCCAGCAGTTTGTACAGGGGGGCGACTTTCTTT
J: TRBJ2-7; D: NA; V: TRBV3-1/TRBV3-2; size: NA; CDR3: CASSRRGLAYEQYF; DNA: TGTGCCAGCAGCCGGAGGGGGCTGGCCTACGAGCAGTACTTC
J: TRBJ2-7; D: TRBD2; V: TRBV4-2; size: NA; CDR3: CASSQGTRGYEQYF; DNA: TGTGCCAGCAGCCAGGGGACTAGGGGCTACGAGCAGTACTTC
J: TRBJ2-7; D: NA; V: TRBV11-3; size: NA; CDR3: CASSFRRARGSPSYEQYF; DNA: TGTGCCAGCAGCTTTCGACGGGCGCGAGGGTCCCCCTCCTACGAGCAGTACTTC